The sequence of this T cell receptor (beta chain) was determined in a study of neurological immune-mediated disorders. Trimming removed 5 bases from V and 2 bases from J; junction bases left unmatched: 5. The CDR3 covers 16 residues. Germline CDR1 and CDR2: MNHEY and SMNVEV (reference sequence). The cDNA was generated through 5'RACE incorporating 10-nucleotide random UMIs. TCRdb used MiXCR to reprocess the 5' RACE reads, holding one entry per CDR3 protein. This table has fewer than 25,000 distinct CDR3 sequences, 10% appearing once. In its sample, this clonotype was seen many times. The TCR originated in a woman aged 55-69 years with HTLV-1-associated myelopathy (HAM/TSP). This chain links TRBV27 with TRBJ2-3; 12 bases are shared with TRBD2. Material: PBMCs. This CDR3 is CASSPRLAGDTDTQYF. Here the CDR3 DNA reads TGTGCCAGCAGTCCAAGACTAGCGGGGGACACAGATACGCAGTATTTT.